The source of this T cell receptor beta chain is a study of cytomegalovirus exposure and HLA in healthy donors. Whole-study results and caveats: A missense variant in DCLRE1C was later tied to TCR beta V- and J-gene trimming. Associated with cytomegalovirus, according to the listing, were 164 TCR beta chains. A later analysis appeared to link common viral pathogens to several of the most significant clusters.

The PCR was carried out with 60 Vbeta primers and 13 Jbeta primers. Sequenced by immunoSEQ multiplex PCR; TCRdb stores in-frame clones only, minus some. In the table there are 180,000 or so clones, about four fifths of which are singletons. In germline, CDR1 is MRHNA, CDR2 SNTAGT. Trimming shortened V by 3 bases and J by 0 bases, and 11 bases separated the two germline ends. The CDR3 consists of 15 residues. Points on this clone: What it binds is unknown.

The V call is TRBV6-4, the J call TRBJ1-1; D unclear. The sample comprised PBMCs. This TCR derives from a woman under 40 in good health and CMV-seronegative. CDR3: CASSEDFGVNTEAFF. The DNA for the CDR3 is TGTGCCAGCAGTGAAGACTTTGGAGTGAACACTGAAGCTTTCTTT.